This T cell receptor (beta chain) appears in the sequencing data of a study of OX40 agonist ivuxolimab in advanced cancers. Blood was sampled at baseline, cycle 4 day 1, and cycle 7 day 1. Sequenced by immunoSEQ multiplex PCR; TCRdb stores in-frame clones only, minus some. The table records more than 25,000 clones, 60% to 75% of them present only once. The CDR3 length is 14 residues. Germline loops: CDR1 MNHEY, CDR2 SMNVEV (reference sequence). The V end was cut by 1 base, the J end by 4 bases, with 8 bases between. This receptor was identified in an adult with an advanced solid tumor such as melanoma, head and neck, liver or kidney cancer. This specimen was CD4+ or CD8+ T cells sorted from blood, taken in a trial of the OX40 agonist ivuxolimab. The chain carries TRBV27 and TRBJ1-3; D unclear. CDR3 DNA sequence: TGTGCCAGCAGTTTATGGGCAGGAGGAAACACCATATATTTT. This translates into CASSLWAGGNTIYF.